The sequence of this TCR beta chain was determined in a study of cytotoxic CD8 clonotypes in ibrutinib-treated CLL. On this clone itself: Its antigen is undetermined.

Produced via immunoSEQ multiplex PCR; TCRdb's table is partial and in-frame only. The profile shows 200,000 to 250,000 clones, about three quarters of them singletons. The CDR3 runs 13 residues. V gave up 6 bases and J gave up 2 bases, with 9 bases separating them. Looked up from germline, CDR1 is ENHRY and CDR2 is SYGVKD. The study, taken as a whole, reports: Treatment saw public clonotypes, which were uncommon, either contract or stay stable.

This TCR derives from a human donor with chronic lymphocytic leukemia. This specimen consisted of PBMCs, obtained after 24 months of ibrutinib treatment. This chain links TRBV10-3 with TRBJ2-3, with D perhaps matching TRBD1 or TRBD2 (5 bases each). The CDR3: CAIRSGATDTQYF. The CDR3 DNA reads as TGTGCCATCAGGTCCGGGGCCACAGATACGCAGTATTTT.